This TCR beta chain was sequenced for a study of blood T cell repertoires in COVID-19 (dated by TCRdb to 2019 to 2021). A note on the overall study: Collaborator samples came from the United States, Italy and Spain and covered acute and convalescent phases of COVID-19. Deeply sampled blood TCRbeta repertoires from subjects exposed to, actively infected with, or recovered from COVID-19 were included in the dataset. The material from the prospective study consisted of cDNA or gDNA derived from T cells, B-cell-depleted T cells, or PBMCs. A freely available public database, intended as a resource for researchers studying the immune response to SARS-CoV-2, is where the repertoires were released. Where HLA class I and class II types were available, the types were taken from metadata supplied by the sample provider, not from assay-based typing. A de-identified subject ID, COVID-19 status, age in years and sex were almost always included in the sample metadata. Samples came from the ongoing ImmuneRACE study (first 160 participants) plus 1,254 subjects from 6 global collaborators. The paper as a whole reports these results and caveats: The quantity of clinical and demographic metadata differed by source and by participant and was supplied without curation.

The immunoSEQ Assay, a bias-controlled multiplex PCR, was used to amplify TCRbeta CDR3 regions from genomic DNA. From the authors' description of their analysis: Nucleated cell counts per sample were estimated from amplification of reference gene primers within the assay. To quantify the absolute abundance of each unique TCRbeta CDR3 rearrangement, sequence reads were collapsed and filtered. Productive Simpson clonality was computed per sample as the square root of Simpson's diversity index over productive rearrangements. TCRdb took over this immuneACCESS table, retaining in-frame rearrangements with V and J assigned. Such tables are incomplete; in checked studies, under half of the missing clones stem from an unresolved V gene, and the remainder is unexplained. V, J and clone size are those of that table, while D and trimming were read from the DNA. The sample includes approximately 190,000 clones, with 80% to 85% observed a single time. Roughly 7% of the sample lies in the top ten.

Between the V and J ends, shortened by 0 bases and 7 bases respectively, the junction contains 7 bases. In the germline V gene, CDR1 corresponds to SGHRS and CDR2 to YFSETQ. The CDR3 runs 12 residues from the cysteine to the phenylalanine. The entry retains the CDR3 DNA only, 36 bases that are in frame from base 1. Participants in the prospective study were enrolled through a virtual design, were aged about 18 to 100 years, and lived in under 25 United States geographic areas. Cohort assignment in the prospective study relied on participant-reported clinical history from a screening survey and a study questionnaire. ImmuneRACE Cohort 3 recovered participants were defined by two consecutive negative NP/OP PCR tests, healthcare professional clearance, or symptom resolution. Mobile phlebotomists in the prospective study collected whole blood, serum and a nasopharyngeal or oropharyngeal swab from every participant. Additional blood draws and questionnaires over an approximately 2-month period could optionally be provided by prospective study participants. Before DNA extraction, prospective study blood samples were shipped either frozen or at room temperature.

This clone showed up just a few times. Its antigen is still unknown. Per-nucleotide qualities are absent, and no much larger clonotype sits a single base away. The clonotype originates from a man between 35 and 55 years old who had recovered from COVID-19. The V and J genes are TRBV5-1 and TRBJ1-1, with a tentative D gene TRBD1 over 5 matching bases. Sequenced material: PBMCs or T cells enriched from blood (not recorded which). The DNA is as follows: TGCGCCAGCAGCTTGGTTGACAGTGAAGCTTTCTTT. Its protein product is CASSLVDSEAFF.